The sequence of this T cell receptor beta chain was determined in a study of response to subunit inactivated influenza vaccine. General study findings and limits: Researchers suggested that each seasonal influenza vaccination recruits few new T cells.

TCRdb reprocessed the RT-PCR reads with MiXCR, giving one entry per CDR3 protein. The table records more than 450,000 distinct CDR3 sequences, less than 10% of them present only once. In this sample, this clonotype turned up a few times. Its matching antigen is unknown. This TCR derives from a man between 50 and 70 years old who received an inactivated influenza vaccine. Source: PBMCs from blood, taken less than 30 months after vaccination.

In DNA, the CDR3 is TGCAGTGCTAGAGCTCTTCTCAATGAGCAGTTCTTC. This gives the protein CSARALLNEQFF. The J gene is TRBJ2-1, the V gene TRBV20-1; D is ambiguous. This CDR3 contains 12 residues. V was trimmed by 1 base and J by 6 bases, leaving 7 bases between them. The V gene's germline CDR1 is DFQATT and CDR2 SNEGSKA (reference sequence).